These T cell receptor beta chains were read from a single sample in a study of cytomegalovirus exposure and HLA in healthy donors. The table came from immunoSEQ multiplex PCR; TCRdb's copy has only in-frame clones and leaves some out. Altogether around 110,000 clones are present, around 74% being singletons, with the ten largest covering 4.8%. Sequenced sample: PBMCs. The receptors here all came from a man aged 25-45 years in good health and CMV-seropositive. The CDR3 runs from the conserved cysteine through the conserved F or W. The D gene is left open where the match is weak. Clone size is shown for a subset of rows, as once, few, many or a class of expanded clone.

clone_size	v_call	cdr3_length	d_call	j_call	cdr3_aa	cdr3_nt
few	TRBV7-3	15	-	TRBJ2-7	CASSLEGRSSYEQYF	TGTGCCAGCAGCTTAGAGGGAAGGAGCTCCTACGAGCAGTACTTC
-	TRBV18	18	TRBD1	TRBJ2-7	CASSPRPGTGKGSYEQYF	TGTGCCAGCTCACCACGTCCCGGGACAGGGAAAGGCTCCTACGAGCAGTACTTC
-	TRBV6-5	15	-	TRBJ1-1	CASSKIRGEGTEAFF	TGTGCCAGCAGCAAAATAAGGGGGGAGGGCACTGAAGCTTTCTTT
-	TRBV19	15	TRBD1	TRBJ2-1	CASRSYRGSYNEQFF	TGTGCCAGTAGGTCTTACAGGGGTTCCTACAATGAGCAGTTCTTC
once	TRBV13	15	TRBD2	TRBJ2-5	CASSSGLVSQETQYF	TGTGCCAGCAGCTCGGGACTAGTGAGCCAAGAGACCCAGTACTTC
few	TRBV5-6	17	TRBD1	TRBJ2-3	CASSWGQFYASTDTQYF	TGTGCCAGCAGCTGGGGACAGTTCTACGCTAGCACAGATACGCAGTATTTT
-	TRBV6-5	14	TRBD2	TRBJ2-5	CASRIAGGRETQYF	TGTGCCAGCAGGATAGCGGGGGGGCGGGAGACCCAGTACTTC
-	TRBV15	15	-	TRBJ1-4	CATSRSGSRNEKLFF	TGTGCCACCAGCCGTTCCGGGAGTCGGAATGAAAAACTGTTTTTT
-	TRBV5-1	16	TRBD1	TRBJ1-1	CASSEGQRVLNTEAFF	TGCGCCAGCAGCGAGGGACAGAGGGTCCTGAACACTGAAGCTTTCTTT
few	TRBV6-5	13	-	TRBJ1-1	CASSFGGDTEAFF	TGTGCCAGCAGCTTCGGGGGGGACACTGAAGCTTTCTTT
once	TRBV27	15	-	TRBJ1-5	CASSSSLRGNQPQHF	TGTGCCAGCAGTTCGAGTCTGCGCGGGAATCAGCCCCAGCATTTT
-	TRBV6-5	14	TRBD1	TRBJ1-2	CASSLDLTGDGYTF	TGTGCCAGCAGCCTAGACTTGACAGGGGATGGCTACACCTTC
-	TRBV7-2	16	TRBD1	TRBJ1-3	CASSSLSGTGGNTIYF	TGTGCCAGCAGCTCCCTCTCGGGGACAGGGGGAAACACCATATATTTT
few	TRBV14	13	-	TRBJ1-1	CASSREEHTEAFF	TGTGCCAGCAGCCGGGAGGAGCACACTGAAGCTTTCTTT
few	TRBV6-1	13	-	TRBJ1-1	CASSEDREVVAFF	TGTGCCAGCAGTGAAGACAGGGAAGTGGTAGCTTTCTTT
few	TRBV5-1	15	-	TRBJ1-5	CASSLGGGSNQPQHF	TGCGCCAGCAGCTTGGGGGGGGGAAGCAATCAGCCCCAGCATTTT
-	TRBV27	15	-	TRBJ2-1	CASSLRRSSYNEQFF	TGTGCCAGCAGTTTAAGGAGGAGCTCCTACAATGAGCAGTTCTTC